This T cell receptor beta chain stems from a study of T cell clonality in common variable immunodeficiency. Study-wide results and caveats: Authors noted CVID clonality's cause needs subpopulation repertoire sequencing. Shared TCRbeta clones were fewer between CVID subjects than controls.

Using immunoSEQ multiplex PCR, the repertoire was profiled, and TCRdb retains in-frame clones only, with some absent. There are about 39,000 clones in the sample, none observed a single time. Many counts were recorded for this clone. Its antigen is as yet unknown. The CDR3 is cut off 3 residues early in the read; its end comes from the germline J gene. The CDR3 covers 15 residues. V was clipped by 7 bases and J by 3 bases; unmatched bases: 10. This clonotype was sampled from a person aged 18 to 70 in good health. The sample consisted of peripheral blood mononuclear cells. This chain uses TRBV12-3 or TRBV12-4 with TRBJ2-3; 7 bases line up with TRBD2. CDR3: CASIKEGGRTDTQYF. The covered CDR3 bases are TGTGCCAGCATCAAGGAGGGCGGGAGAACAGATACG.